This passage covers 29 T cell receptor beta chains from one sample sequenced in a study of T cell clonotyping in hematopoietic cell transplantation. The time point denotes: recipient sample about 28 days before transplant, after cytoreduction. Clones were sequenced by immunoSEQ multiplex PCR, and TCRdb holds only the in-frame ones, with some missing. The profile covers over 8,000 clones, with around 86% appearing a single time and 15% taken by the ten largest. The sequencing here drew on peripheral blood mononuclear cells, taken before stem cell transplant. The receptors stem from a woman in her forties or fifties with chronic myeloid leukemia. Some clones in this sample may be carry-over from other donors' samples.

V usage is TRBV30 and J usage is TRBJ1-1; unclear D gene. Germline V gives CDR1 GTSNPN, CDR2 SVGIG (reference sequence). V dropped 0 bases and J dropped 3 bases, with 8 bases sitting between them. The length of the CDR3 is 13 residues. CDR3 protein: CAWSVQADTEAFF. CDR3 in DNA: TGTGCCTGGAGTGTCCAGGCCGACACTGAAGCTTTCTTT. The full variable domain, its missing parts supplied by reference TRBV30 and TRBJ1-1, is SQTIHQWPATLVQPVGSPLSLECTVEGTSNPNLYWYRQAAGRGLQLLFYSVGIGQISSEVPQNLSASRPQDRQFILSSKKLLLSDSGFYLCAWSVQADTEAFFGQGTRLTVV.

This sequence joins TRBV6-1 and TRBJ1-3; D might be TRBD1 (5 bases). V was clipped by 3 bases and J by 5 bases, with 23 bases between them. Per the germline V gene, CDR1 is MNHNS and CDR2 is SASEGT. The CDR3 is 18 residues long. The CDR3 nucleotides read TGTGCCAGCAGTGAGGGGTGGACACGGCGGGGGAGAAGAAACACCATATATTTT. It codes for CASSEGWTRRGRRNTIYF.

This chain's CDR3 is CALVPTNRLPIEQFF. The CDR3 DNA is TGTGCCTTGGTCCCGACAAACAGGCTTCCCATAGAGCAGTTCTTC. This chain connects TRBV30 to TRBJ2-1; possible D gene TRBD1, 5 bases. The length of the CDR3 is 15 residues. Germline CDR1 reads GTSNPN; CDR2 reads SVGIG (reference sequence). V was cut by 7 bases and J by 10 bases, with 26 bases left in between.

This chain uses TRBV5-1 with TRBJ1-1, with 8 bases lining up with TRBD1. CDR1 and CDR2 (germline): SGHRS, YFSETQ. Trimming took 0 bases from V and 4 from J; bases not matched to a gene: 8. This CDR3 is 16 amino acids long. CDR3 nucleotide sequence: TGCGCCAGCAGCTTGGAACGGACAGGGTTTATCACTGAAGCTTTCTTT. It translates to CASSLERTGFITEAFF.

V is TRBV9 and J is TRBJ2-1, with 10 nucleotides matching TRBD2. The CDR3 extends over 16 amino acids. The V segment lost 4 bases and the J segment 2 bases; nucleotides outside the gene matches: 6. Germline CDR1 is SGDLS and CDR2 is YYNGEE. CDR3 sequence reads: CASSPRTSGTYNEQFF. The CDR3 nucleotides are TGTGCCAGCAGCCCGAGGACTAGCGGTACCTACAATGAGCAGTTCTTC. Combining the CDR3 with reference TRBV9 and TRBJ2-1 gives the whole variable domain DSGVTQTPKHLITATGQRVTLRCSPRSGDLSVYWYQQSLDQGLQFLIQYYNGEERAKGNILERFSAQQFPDLHSELNLSSLELGDSALYFCASSPRTSGTYNEQFFGPGTRLTVL.

V is TRBV7-6 and J is TRBJ2-7, with TRBD2 matching over 7 bases. This CDR3 region has 14 residues. From germline, CDR1 is SGHVS and CDR2 FNYEAQ. The trim removed 0 bases at V and 5 bases at J, leaving 4 bases unmatched. CDR3 DNA: TGTGCCAGCAGCTTAGCGGGAGGGATACACGAGCAGTACTTC. This sequence encodes CASSLAGGIHEQYF. The variable domain in full, completed from reference TRBV7-6 and TRBJ2-7, reads GAGVSQSPRYKVTKRGQDVALRCDPISGHVSLYWYRQALGQGPEFLTYFNYEAQQDKSGLPNDRFSAERPEGSISTLTIQRTEQRDSAMYRCASSLAGGIHEQYFGPGTRLTVT.

The chain recombines TRBV28 with TRBJ1-2; TRBD1 matches 8 bases. V dropped 4 bases and J dropped 4; count of bases not matched to a gene: 5. Germline V gene sequence: CDR1 MDHEN, CDR2 SYDVKM. The CDR3 sequence is 14 residues long. The CDR3 protein is CASSSGQGPYGYTF. DNA for the CDR3: TGTGCCAGCAGTTCCGGACAGGGTCCCTATGGCTACACCTTC.

The chain carries TRBV29-1 and TRBJ2-3; 7 bases agree with TRBD2. Germline lookup yields CDR1 SQVTM and CDR2 ANQGSEA. This CDR3 is 13 amino acids long. The V and J ends lost 7 bases and 7 bases, in that order; junction bases with no gene match: 11. In nucleotides, the CDR3 is TGCAGCGCGGAGGGCGGGAGAGTTAATACGCAGTATTTT. Protein product: CSAEGGRVNTQYF.

This clone was seen a few times. The genes are TRBV5-1 and TRBJ2-7; 10 bases agree with TRBD2. Germline V gives CDR1 SGHRS, CDR2 YFSETQ. This CDR3 is built from 15 residues. V trimming: 4 bases; J trimming: 1 base; junction bases outside the gene matches: 5. The CDR3 DNA sequence: TGCGCCAGCAGCCAGGGACTAGCGCCTTCCTACGAGCAGTACTTC. Protein sequence: CASSQGLAPSYEQYF.

This chain links TRBV11-3 with TRBJ1-1, with no clear D. Germline values: CDR1 SGHNT, CDR2 YENEEA. V shed 3 bases and J shed 1 base, with 6 bases lying between them. The CDR3 spans 13 residues. In DNA, the CDR3 is TGTGCCAGCAGCTTTCACGGGAACACTGAAGCTTTCTTT. It codes for CASSFHGNTEAFF.

The chain has TRBV7-9 and TRBJ1-4; TRBD1 matches 11 bases. CDR1 SEHNR and CDR2 FQNEAQ come from the germline V gene (reference sequence). The CDR3 length is 15 residues. V lost 6 bases and J lost 6; bases outside the gene matches: 6. For the CDR3, the DNA is TGTGCCAGCAGGTCCGGACAGGGGGCGGATGAAAAACTGTTTTTT. This sequence encodes CASRSGQGADEKLFF. The complete variable domain, with remaining parts taken from reference TRBV7-9 and TRBJ1-4, reads DTGVSQNPRHKITKRGQNVTFRCDPISEHNRLYWYRQTLGQGPEFLTYFQNEAQLEKSRLLSDRFSAERPKGSFSTLEIQRTEQGDSAMYLCASRSGQGADEKLFFGSGTQLSVL.

The chain uses TRBV11-1 and TRBJ2-2, with D possibly matching TRBD1 (6 bases). V was pared by 6 bases and J by 6 bases, with 17 bases between. The CDR3 is 15 amino acids. The germline V gene encodes CDR1 SGHAT and CDR2 FQDESV (reference sequence). In nucleotides, the CDR3 is TGTGCCAGCAGTCAGGACAGAAGAGGGGCCGGGGAGCTGTTTTTT. Its protein product is CASSQDRRGAGELFF.

There are a few counts of this clone. The J gene is TRBJ2-7, the V gene TRBV30; TRBD1 aligns across 7 bases. The V gene's germline CDR1 is GTSNPN and CDR2 SVGIG (reference sequence). The CDR3 has 15 amino acids. Unmatched junction bases numbered 13, after V lost 6 bases and J lost 2 bases. The CDR3 DNA reads as TGTGCCTGTTATGAGCCGGGACAGTTCACCTACGAGCAGTACTTC. This gives the protein CACYEPGQFTYEQYF.

This clone appeared once. The chain is built from TRBV6-1 and TRBJ1-2; 7 nucleotides match TRBD1. This CDR3 has 14 residues. Trimming at V came to 0 bases and at J to 8 bases, leaving 6 bases not matched to a gene. Germline CDR1 reads MNHNS; CDR2 reads SASEGT. CDR3 sequence reads: CASSEAGDSGGYTF. In DNA form, the CDR3 reads TGTGCCAGCAGTGAAGCAGGGGACAGTGGAGGCTACACCTTC.

The rearrangement uses TRBV9 and TRBJ2-5; 10 bases are a match to TRBD2. The CDR3 sequence is 15 residues long. Germline loops: CDR1 SGDLS, CDR2 YYNGEE. Losses at the gene ends were 3 bases for V and 4 bases for J; bases not matched to a gene: 6. The CDR3 nucleotides read TGTGCCAGCAGCGCGAGCGGGAGGGCCTCAGAGACCCAGTACTTC. Translating gives CASSASGRASETQYF.

This rearrangement joins TRBV30 to TRBJ2-1; D unresolved. Germline V CDR1 and CDR2: GTSNPN, SVGIG (reference sequence). The CDR3 extends over 14 amino acids. Trimming took off 5 bases at V and 0 bases at J, with 11 bases between the two ends. CDR3 in DNA: TGTGCCTGGGTTTACTCCAACTCCTACAATGAGCAGTTCTTC. Translation gives CAWVYSNSYNEQFF.

The sample holds one count of this clone. In nucleotides, the CDR3 is TGTGCCAGCAGTTACTCGAGCCTGGGTGGCTACACCTTC. This codes for CASSYSSLGGYTF. The gene calls are TRBV6-5 and TRBJ1-2; D remains unclear. Per the germline V gene, CDR1 is MNHEY and CDR2 is SVGAGI. V lost 0 bases and J lost 7, with 9 bases in between. This CDR3 spans 13 amino acids.

The rearrangement links TRBV5-1 to TRBJ2-5; no clear D. CDR1 and CDR2 (germline): SGHRS, YFSETQ. This CDR3 region has 13 residues. V lost 1 base and J lost 6, with 10 bases in between. The CDR3 sequence: CASSLRPTKTQYF. The CDR3 DNA sequence: TGCGCCAGCAGCTTGCGACCTACGAAGACCCAGTACTTC.

The chain uses TRBV5-1 and TRBJ2-4; no definite D call. Germline V gene lookup returns CDR1 SGHRS and CDR2 YFSETQ. V was pared by 0 bases and J by 0 bases, with 10 bases between. The CDR3 consists of 16 residues. CDR3 amino acids: CASSLGRDIAKNIQYF. The CDR3 coding sequence is TGCGCCAGCAGCTTGGGTAGGGATATAGCCAAAAACATTCAGTACTTC.

The chain is built from TRBV5-5 and TRBJ2-1; D is unclear. Germline V CDR1 and CDR2: SGHKS, YYEKEE (reference sequence). The CDR3 totals 16 residues. Trimming left V 0 bases short and J 0 bases short, with 10 bases between. The CDR3 DNA follows: TGTGCCAGCAGCTTGGGGGGAAGGAGCTCCTACAATGAGCAGTTCTTC. Translation gives CASSLGGRSSYNEQFF.

The chain uses TRBV28 and TRBJ1-2; 12 bases are a match to TRBD1. This CDR3 has 15 residues. V was pared by 7 bases and J by 6 bases, with 9 bases of the junction left unmatched. Germline-derived CDR1 and CDR2 are MDHEN and SYDVKM. The CDR3 loop is CASTFTGTGGNGYTF. In DNA form, the CDR3 reads TGTGCCAGCACTTTTACCGGGACAGGGGGCAATGGCTACACCTTC.

A few counts support this clone. This chain joins TRBV6-1 and TRBJ2-7, with D possibly being TRBD1 (6 bases). V lost 1 base and J 2 bases, leaving 12 bases between the germline ends. The CDR3 is 15 residues long. Germline V lookup: CDR1 MNHNS, CDR2 SASEGT. The CDR3 spells CASSEVSRGTYEQYF. CDR3 DNA: TGTGCCAGCAGTGAAGTAAGCAGGGGCACCTACGAGCAGTACTTC.

This rearrangement joins TRBV19 to TRBJ2-2; D is tentatively TRBD1 or TRBD2 (6 bases each). Trimming removed 8 bases from V and 0 bases from J, with 13 bases in between. This CDR3 is 15 amino acids long. Germline V gene sequence: CDR1 LNHDA, CDR2 SQIVND (reference sequence). CDR3 in amino acids: CASSGDKTNTGELFF. The CDR3 coding sequence is TGTGCCAGTTCGGGGGACAAGACGAACACCGGGGAGCTGTTTTTT. The full variable domain, rest sourced from reference TRBV19 and TRBJ2-2, is DGGITQSPKYLFRKEGQNVTLSCEQNLNHDAMYWYRQDPGQGLRLIYYSQIVNDFQKGDIAEGYSVSREKKESFPLTVTSAQKNPTAFYLCASSGDKTNTGELFFGEGSRLTVL.

The V gene is TRBV5-4, the J gene TRBJ2-7, with TRBD1 matching over 11 bases. CDR3 size: 13 residues. Germline assignment: CDR1 SGHNT and CDR2 YYREEE (reference sequence). V trimming: 4 bases; J trimming: 7 bases; junction bases outside the gene matches: 4. CDR3 DNA: TGTGCCAGCAGCCGGGACAGGGGGGATGAGCAGTACTTC. This translates into CASSRDRGDEQYF.

The chain employs TRBV7-2 and TRBJ2-1; perhaps TRBD1 as D (6 bases). The CDR3 has 13 amino acids. The V gene lost 1 base and the J gene lost 11 bases, with 12 bases spanning the gap. CDR1 is SGHTA, CDR2 FQGNSA, per germline. The CDR3 DNA sequence: TGTGCCAGCAGCTTAGGCCTCGGACAGCAGCAGTTCTTC. Amino acids: CASSLGLGQQQFF.

J is TRBJ1-5 and V is TRBV19; 7 positions match TRBD1. Germline V CDR1 and CDR2: LNHDA, SQIVND (reference sequence). This CDR3 has 14 amino acids. Losses at the gene ends were 7 bases for V and 2 bases for J; bases not matched to a gene: 5. The CDR3 coding sequence is TGTGCCAGTACCCTGGACAGGCGCAATCAGCCCCAGCATTTT. This sequence encodes CASTLDRRNQPQHF.

This chain links TRBV9 with TRBJ2-5; TRBD1 or TRBD2 may be the D gene (5 bases each). This CDR3 comprises 14 residues. Between the trimmed V and J ends, which lost 4 bases and 5 bases, there was a span of 15 bases. CDR1 is SGDLS and CDR2 is YYNGEE in the germline V gene. The CDR3: CASSLSWGSETQYF. Written as DNA, the CDR3 is TGTGCCAGCAGCCTCTCCTGGGGGTCGGAGACCCAGTACTTC.

J is TRBJ1-1 and V is TRBV5-4, with D tentatively TRBD1 (5 bases). Germline assignment: CDR1 SGHNT and CDR2 YYREEE (reference sequence). V was clipped by 4 bases and J by 2 bases, with 15 bases between them. The CDR3 totals 15 residues. The CDR3 here is CASSPVRGSNTEAFF. The CDR3 nucleotides read TGTGCCAGCAGCCCTGTTCGGGGGTCCAACACTGAAGCTTTCTTT. The full variable domain, rest sourced from reference TRBV5-4 and TRBJ1-1, is ETGVTQSPTHLIKTRGQQVTLRCSSQSGHNTVSWYQQALGQGPQFIFQYYREEENGRGNFPPRFSGLQFPNYSSELNVNALELDDSALYLCASSPVRGSNTEAFFGQGTRLTVV.

The chain couples TRBV7-2 to TRBJ2-3; D is ambiguous. The length of the CDR3 is 11 residues. Trimming took 5 bases from V and 2 from J, leaving 2 bases between them. Germline assignment: CDR1 SGHTA and CDR2 FQGNSA. The CDR3 protein is CASSPTDTQYF. DNA of the CDR3: TGTGCCAGCAGCCCCACAGATACGCAGTATTTT.